This T cell receptor (beta chain) was captured by sequencing in a study of graft-versus-host responses after intestinal transplantation. On the study more broadly: Tacrolimus plus steroids were given to all recipients for roughly 3 years, preceded by anti-thymocyte globulin induction.

Germline V gene data show CDR1 as SGHDN and CDR2 as FVKESK. With 0 bases removed from V and 1 base from J, the gap between germline ends came to 8 bases. The CDR3 loop spans 15 amino acids. The data were produced by immunoSEQ multiplex PCR, yet TCRdb's version contains in-frame clones alone and is incomplete. The sample lists more than 90,000 clones, roughly 93% seen once, with 0.49% in the top ten. As for this clone: Antigen unknown.

Sequencing was performed on unstimulated CD8+ T cells sorted from spleen or lymph node cells, taken before intestinal transplant. The J gene is TRBJ2-3, the V gene TRBV14; maybe TRBD2 (5 bases). This TCR came from a human donor who received an intestinal transplant. The chain's CDR3 is CASSQDLGGTDTQYF. The CDR3 DNA follows: TGTGCCAGCAGCCAAGATCTCGGGGGCACAGATACGCAGTATTTT.